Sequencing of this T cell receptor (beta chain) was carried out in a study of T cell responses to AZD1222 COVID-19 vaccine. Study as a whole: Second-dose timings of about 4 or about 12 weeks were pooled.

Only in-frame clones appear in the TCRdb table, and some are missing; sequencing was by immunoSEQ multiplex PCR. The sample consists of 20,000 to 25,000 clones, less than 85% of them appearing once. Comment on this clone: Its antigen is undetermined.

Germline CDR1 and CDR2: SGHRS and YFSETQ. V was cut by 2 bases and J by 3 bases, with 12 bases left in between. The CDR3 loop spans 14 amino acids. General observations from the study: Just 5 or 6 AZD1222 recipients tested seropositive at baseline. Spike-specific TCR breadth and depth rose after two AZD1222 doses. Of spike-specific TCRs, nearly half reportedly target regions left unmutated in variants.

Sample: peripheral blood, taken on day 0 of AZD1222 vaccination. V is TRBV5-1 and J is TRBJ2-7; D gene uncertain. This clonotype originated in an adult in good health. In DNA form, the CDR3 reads TGCGCCAGCAGCTTCCGGGTGGGCGGCTACGAGCAGTACTTC. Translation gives CASSFRVGGYEQYF.